There are many counts of the clone carrying this T cell receptor (beta chain). MiXCR was run by TCRdb on the 5' RACE reads, yielding one entry per CDR3 protein. The profile shows around 310,000 distinct CDR3 sequences, about 9.5% of them singletons. This sample was included in a study of T cells after yellow fever vaccination. Germline assignment: CDR1 MNHEY and CDR2 SMNVEV (reference sequence). This CDR3 has 14 amino acids. V lost 3 bases to trimming and J lost 1 base, with 8 bases between them. The sample consisted of PBMCs, taken on the day of the first yellow fever vaccination. The source of this sequence is a man aged 18 to 29 who received the YFV17D yellow fever vaccine. The chain recombines TRBV27 with TRBJ2-3; D not certain. The CDR3 here is CASSLGLGTDTQYF. CDR3 DNA sequence: TGTGCCAGCAGTTTGGGCCTAGGCACAGATACGCAGTATTTT.